This T cell receptor (beta chain) comes out of a study of shared clonotypes between healthy human individuals. The assay was carried out at the deep level. Sequencing was performed with immunoSEQ multiplex PCR; in TCRdb, only in-frame clones are kept and a portion is missing. Here the sample spans 2 million to 3 million clones, approximately 93% being singletons. V was trimmed by 0 bases and J by 4 bases, leaving 16 bases between them. The CDR3 covers 17 residues. CDR1 and CDR2 (germline): SGHKS, YYEKEE (reference sequence). This TCR was sampled from a man younger than 35 in good health. Some clones in this sample may be carry-over from other donors' samples. The chain has TRBV5-5 and TRBJ2-2; possibly TRBD1 for D (6 bases). The sequencing input was naive CD4+ T cells from PBMCs. Stated subset: CD45RA+ positively selected. CDR3 loop: CASSLEGVHRVTGELFF. The CDR3 DNA is TGTGCCAGCAGCTTGGAAGGGGTTCACAGGGTCACCGGGGAGCTGTTTTTT.